This T cell receptor beta chain was identified during a study of blood T cell repertoires in COVID-19. Study background: From the United States, Italy and Spain came samples of acute and convalescent COVID-19. In each case, the material was cDNA or gDNA derived from T cells, B-cell-depleted T cells, or PBMCs.

Authors' analysis steps: Nucleated cell number was recorded as an estimate derived from reference gene primer amplification. Libraries were prepared by immunoSEQ multiplex PCR; TCRdb keeps only in-frame clonotypes and omits some of them. D and trimming were read from the DNA, whereas the V and J calls and clone size are those reported in that table. The sample includes 300,000 to 350,000 clones, approximately 89% of them seen just once. The V gene lost 9 bases and the J gene lost 3 bases, with 23 bases spanning the gap. The CDR3 covers 16 residues. Germline lookup yields CDR1 LNHDA and CDR2 SQIVND (reference sequence).

The receptor comes from a woman aged 18-29 years who had recovered from COVID-19. The sequenced sample consisted of peripheral blood. The chain combines TRBV19 with TRBJ1-2, with a tentative D call TRBD1 (5 bases). The CDR3 nucleotides read TGTGCCAGCCAGCCTGGTGCAGGGCTATTTCACTATGGCTACACCTTC. Protein product: CASQPGAGLFHYGYTF.